What follows are 2 T cell receptor beta chains derived from one specimen sequenced in a study of glioma-infiltrating T cells after dendritic cell vaccination. Time point denoted: after dendritic cell vaccination, including at tumor progression/relapse. Generated by immunoSEQ multiplex PCR, the TCRdb table keeps only in-frame clones and is missing some. Of 90,000 to 110,000 clones in the sample, around 91% are singletons; the top ten hold roughly 2.8%. Source: blood, taken after dendritic cell vaccination. The receptor source for this set is a human donor with glioblastoma.

The J gene is TRBJ1-6, the V gene TRBV5-1, with 8 positions matching TRBD1. CDR3 size: 15 residues. The germline V gene encodes CDR1 SGHRS and CDR2 YFSETQ. After removal of 4 bases from V and 8 bases from J, the junction contained 8 bases not matched to a gene. CDR3 nucleotide sequence: TGCGCCAGCAGCATTTCAGGGGGCGCGGATTCACCCCTCCACTTT. As protein: CASSISGGADSPLHF. The variable domain in full, with the rest retrieved from reference TRBV5-1 and TRBJ1-6, is KAGVTQTPRYLIKTRGQQVTLSCSPISGHRSVSWYQQTPGQGLQFLFEYFSETQRNKGNFPGRFSGRQFSNSRSEMNVSTLELGDSALYLCASSISGGADSPLHFGNGTRLTVT.

The gene calls are TRBV19 and TRBJ1-5; tentative D call: TRBD1 (5 bases). Germline lookup yields CDR1 LNHDA and CDR2 SQIVND (reference sequence). CDR3 size: 15 residues. The V and J ends lost 3 bases and 4 bases respectively, with 13 bases between them. The DNA of the CDR3 is TGTGCCAGTAGTATTTCCGACAGAAGAAATCAGCCCCAGCATTTT. It yields the protein CASSISDRRNQPQHF. The entire variable domain, with the rest obtained from reference TRBV19 and TRBJ1-5, is as follows: DGGITQSPKYLFRKEGQNVTLSCEQNLNHDAMYWYRQDPGQGLRLIYYSQIVNDFQKGDIAEGYSVSREKKESFPLTVTSAQKNPTAFYLCASSISDRRNQPQHFGDGTRLSIL.